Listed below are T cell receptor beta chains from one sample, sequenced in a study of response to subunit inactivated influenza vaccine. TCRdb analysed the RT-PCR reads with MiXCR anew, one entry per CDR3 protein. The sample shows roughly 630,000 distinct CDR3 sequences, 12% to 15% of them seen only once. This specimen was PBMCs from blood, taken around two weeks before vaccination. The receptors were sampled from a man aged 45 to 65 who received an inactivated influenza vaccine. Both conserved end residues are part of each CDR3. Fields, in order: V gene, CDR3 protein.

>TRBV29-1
CSTTHLGEGTDTQYF
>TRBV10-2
CASSRSTGYRTDTQYF
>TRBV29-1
CSVEGEGSGANVLTF
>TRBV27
CASSPRDRGSNQPQHF
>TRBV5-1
CASSPGTEGQPQHF
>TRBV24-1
CATSDLTGTGINSPLHF
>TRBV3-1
CASSHWGSNTGELFF
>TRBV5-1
CASSLAMRVGDEQYF
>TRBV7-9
CASSLSGGYNEQFF
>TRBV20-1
CSARVFGGGTEAFF
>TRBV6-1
CAGIIVIWPGELFF
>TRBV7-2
CASSLDRVQPQHF
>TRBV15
CATSRGGGYTDTQYF
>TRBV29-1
CSVDSSGRHEQFF
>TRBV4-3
CASSQKWALQETQYF
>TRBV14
CASSRAFWEGTGGYEQYF
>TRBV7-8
CASSLEPSATYEQYF
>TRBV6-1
CASREQGFSYNEQFF
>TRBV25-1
CASKGSNEQFF
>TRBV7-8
CASSSKPLAVDYEQYF
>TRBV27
CASSSPVGQGRTDTQYF
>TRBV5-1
CASSDTGFEQFF
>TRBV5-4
CASNPIAEFNEQFF
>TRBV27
CARGANRDPPEQYF